The 15 T cell receptor beta chains below come from one sample, sequenced in a study of blood T cells in healthy people across ages. A second PCR of about 6 to 12 cycles used a sample-barcoded 5' primer and a J-beta primer mix. TCRdb ran MiXCR on the 5' RACE reads and lists one entry per CDR3 protein. In the table there are over 700,000 distinct CDR3 sequences, 53% of which are singletons. The sequencing input was blood. These receptors all come from a man older than 75 in good health.

This clonotype was counted many times. The chain joins TRBV7-9 to TRBJ2-3; possible D gene TRBD1, 6 bases. The CDR3 runs 15 residues. Germline values: CDR1 SEHNR, CDR2 FQNEAQ (reference sequence). V was trimmed by 3 bases and J by 3 bases, leaving 13 bases between them. The CDR3 region has the DNA TGTGCCAGCAGCTTTCAAGGGGGTCTTACAGATACGCAGTATTTT. This encodes CASSFQGGLTDTQYF.

The CDR3 protein is CASSLTGQGGVRNQPQHF. CDR3 nucleotide sequence: TGTGCCAGCAGCTTAACCGGACAGGGGGGCGTAAGGAATCAGCCCCAGCATTTT. The rearrangement links TRBV7-2 to TRBJ1-5; 10 bases fit TRBD1. This CDR3 is 18 amino acids long. Germline V gene lookup returns CDR1 SGHTA and CDR2 FQGNSA. V dropped 2 bases and J dropped 4; count of bases not matched to a gene: 11.

This clonotype was observed a few times. V and J are TRBV7-2 and TRBJ2-7; TRBD2 matches at 8 bases. Germline V CDR1 and CDR2: SGHTA, FQGNSA. V lost 2 bases, J lost 3 bases, and 6 bases stayed unmatched. The CDR3 length is 15 residues. The CDR3 coding sequence is TGTGCCAGCAGCTTACTTAGCGGGGCCCTCTACGAGCAGTACTTC. Its protein product is CASSLLSGALYEQYF.

This clonotype has ten or more counts. The V gene is TRBV7-2, the J gene TRBJ2-7; 9 nucleotides align to TRBD1. CDR1 is SGHTA, CDR2 FQGNSA, per germline. The V and J ends lost 6 bases and 3 bases, in that order; junction bases with no gene match: 9. CDR3 length: 15 residues. The CDR3 reads CASSTRTGGNYEQYF. DNA for the CDR3: TGTGCCAGCAGTACTCGAACAGGGGGCAACTACGAGCAGTACTTC.

This sequence joins TRBV9 and TRBJ2-3; a weak D match, TRBD2 (5 bases). V shed 2 bases and J shed 14 bases, with 18 bases lying between them. This CDR3 is built from 13 residues. Germline lookup yields CDR1 SGDLS and CDR2 YYNGEE. The CDR3 DNA is TGTGCCAGCAGCGTCCGGGGTGGCAGATACGCGTATTTT. This translates into CASSVRGGRYAYF.

The genes are TRBV28 and TRBJ2-1; no clear D gene. CDR1 is MDHEN and CDR2 is SYDVKM in the germline V gene. V dropped 8 bases and J dropped 10 bases, with 18 bases sitting between them. The length of the CDR3 is 13 residues. CDR3 protein: CASLRPSPYEQFF. CDR3 bases: TGTGCCAGCCTCCGCCCGTCACCGTACGAGCAGTTCTTC.

Details on this clonotype: Mismatch with germline at one junction end may stem from a read error. This sequence joins TRBV5-6 and TRBJ2-7; D is unresolved. Germline CDR1 reads SGHDT; CDR2 reads YYEEEE. The CDR3 length is 13 residues. CDR3 loop: CASTLGISYEQYF. The CDR3 region has the DNA TGTGCCAGCACCTTGGGCATCTCCTACGAGCAGTACTTC.

The chain carries TRBV2 and TRBJ1-4, with 7 bases lining up with TRBD1. This CDR3 is built from 16 residues. Trimming took 3 bases from V and 8 from J; bases not matched to a gene: 12. In germline, CDR1 is SNHLY, CDR2 FYNNEI. The CDR3 DNA sequence: TGTGCCAGCAGTGAGGGATGGCAGGGGGAAGGAGAAAAACTGTTTTTT. Protein: CASSEGWQGEGEKLFF.

The chain has TRBV12-3 or TRBV12-4 and TRBJ2-2, with D tentatively TRBD2 (5 bases). V shed 5 bases and J shed 3 bases, with 13 bases lying between them. The CDR3 sequence is 15 residues long. CDR3 residues: CASSETPGDTGELFF. CDR3 sequence (DNA): TGTGCCAGCAGTGAGACGCCCGGGGACACCGGGGAGCTGTTTTTT.

V usage is TRBV27 and J usage is TRBJ1-4; D gene unclear. The germline V gene has CDR1 MNHEY and CDR2 SMNVEV (reference sequence). Trimming removed 6 bases from V and 0 bases from J, with 14 bases in between. The CDR3 extends over 16 amino acids. CDR3 DNA sequence: TGTGCCAGCAGCTCACTAGCCCGGGCAACTAATGAAAAACTGTTTTTT. Translation gives CASSSLARATNEKLFF.

This chain's CDR3 is CSARDEYGYTF. The CDR3 DNA reads as TGCAGTGCTAGAGATGAATATGGCTACACCTTC. V is TRBV20-1 and J is TRBJ1-2, with no clear D. Trimming took 0 bases from V and 5 from J, leaving 4 bases between them. The CDR3 length is 11 residues. Germline CDR1 is DFQATT and CDR2 is SNEGSKA (reference sequence).

The chain joins TRBV5-1 to TRBJ1-2, with D unclear. This CDR3 is built from 15 residues. Trimming shortened V by 0 bases and J by 2 bases, and 11 bases separated the two germline ends. CDR1 is SGHRS and CDR2 is YFSETQ in the germline V gene. In nucleotides, the CDR3 is TGCGCCAGCAGCTTGGCCCCCGACGGGAACTATGGCTACACCTTC. Translating gives CASSLAPDGNYGYTF.

This clonotype was detected a few times. This sequence joins TRBV29-1 and TRBJ2-1; TRBD2 is a possible D gene (6 bases). V lost 4 bases, J lost 1 base, and 11 bases lay in between. CDR1 and CDR2 from the germline V gene are SQVTM and ANQGSEA. The CDR3 consists of 14 residues. CDR3 sequence reads: CSVGFLASYNEQFF. DNA of the CDR3: TGCAGCGTTGGATTCCTAGCGTCCTACAATGAGCAGTTCTTC.

The chain joins TRBV7-2 to TRBJ2-5; 12 nucleotides match TRBD1. The J call may be faulty, since TRBJ2-7 better matches the DNA end. Per the germline V gene, CDR1 is SGHTA and CDR2 is FQGNSA. The CDR3 has 15 residues. This CDR3 is CASSSSGQGAYEQYF. DNA for the CDR3: TGTGCCAGCAGCTCCTCGGGACAGGGGGCTTACGAGCAGTACTTC.

The chain carries TRBV9 and TRBJ1-2; 7 bases agree with TRBD1. The CDR3 has 15 residues. With 0 bases clipped from V and 2 bases from J, the junction kept 4 bases outside the gene matches. CDR1 is SGDLS, CDR2 YYNGEE, per germline. CDR3 sequence reads: CASSVEGAANYGYTF. CDR3 DNA sequence: TGTGCCAGCAGCGTAGAGGGGGCCGCCAACTATGGCTACACCTTC.